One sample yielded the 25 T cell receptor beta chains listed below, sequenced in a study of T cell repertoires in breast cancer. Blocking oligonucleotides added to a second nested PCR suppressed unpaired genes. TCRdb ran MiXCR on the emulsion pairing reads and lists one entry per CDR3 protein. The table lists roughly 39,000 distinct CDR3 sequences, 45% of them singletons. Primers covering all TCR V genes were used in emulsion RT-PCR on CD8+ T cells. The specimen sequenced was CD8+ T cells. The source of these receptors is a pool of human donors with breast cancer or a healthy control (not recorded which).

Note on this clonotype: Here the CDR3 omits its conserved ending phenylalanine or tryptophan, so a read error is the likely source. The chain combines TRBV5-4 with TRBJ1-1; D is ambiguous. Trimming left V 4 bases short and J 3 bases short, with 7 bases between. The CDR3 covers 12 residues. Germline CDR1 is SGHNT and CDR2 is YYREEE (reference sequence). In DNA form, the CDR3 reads TGTGCCAGCAGCCCTAAGGACACTGAAGCTTTCCTT. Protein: CASSPKDTEAFL.

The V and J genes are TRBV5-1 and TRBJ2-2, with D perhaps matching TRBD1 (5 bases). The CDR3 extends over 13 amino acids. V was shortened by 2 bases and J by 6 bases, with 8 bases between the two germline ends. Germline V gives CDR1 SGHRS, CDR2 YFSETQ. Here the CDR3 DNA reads TGCGCCAGCAGCTTAGTAGGGGCCGGGGAGCTGTTTTTT. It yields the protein CASSLVGAGELFF.

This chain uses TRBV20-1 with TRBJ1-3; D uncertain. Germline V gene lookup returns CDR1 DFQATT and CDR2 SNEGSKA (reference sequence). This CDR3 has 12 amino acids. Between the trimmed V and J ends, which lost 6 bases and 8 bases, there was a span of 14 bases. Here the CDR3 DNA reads TGCAGTGCCCCCTCGGCCTCGGACACCATATATTTT. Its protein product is CSAPSASDTIYF.

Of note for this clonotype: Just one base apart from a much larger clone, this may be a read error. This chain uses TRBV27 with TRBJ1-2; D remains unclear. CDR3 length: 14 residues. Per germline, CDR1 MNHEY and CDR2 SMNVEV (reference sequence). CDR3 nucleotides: TGTGCCAGCAGTGCCAAATGGACTTACAGAGGCTACATCTTC. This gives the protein CASSAKWTYRGYIF.

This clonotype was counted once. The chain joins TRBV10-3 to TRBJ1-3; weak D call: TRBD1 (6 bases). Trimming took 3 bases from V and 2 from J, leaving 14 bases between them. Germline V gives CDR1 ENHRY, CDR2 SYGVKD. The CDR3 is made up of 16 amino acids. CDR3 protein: CAISDSDRLTGNTIYF. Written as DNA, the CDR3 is TGTGCCATCAGTGATTCTGACAGGCTGACTGGAAACACCATATATTTT.

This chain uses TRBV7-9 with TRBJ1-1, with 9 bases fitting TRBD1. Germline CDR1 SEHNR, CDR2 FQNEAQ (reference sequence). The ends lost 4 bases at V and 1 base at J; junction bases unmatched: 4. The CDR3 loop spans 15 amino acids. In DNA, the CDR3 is TGTGCCAGCAGCTCCGAGACAGGGGGGAACACTGAAGCTTTCTTT. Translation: CASSSETGGNTEAFF.

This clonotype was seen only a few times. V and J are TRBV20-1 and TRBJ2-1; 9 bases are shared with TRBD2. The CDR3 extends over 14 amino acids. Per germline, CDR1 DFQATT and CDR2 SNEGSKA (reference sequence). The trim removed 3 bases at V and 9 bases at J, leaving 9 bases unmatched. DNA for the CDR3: TGCAGTGCTAGCGGACAGCGGGGGGAAATTGAGCAGTTCTTC. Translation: CSASGQRGEIEQFF.

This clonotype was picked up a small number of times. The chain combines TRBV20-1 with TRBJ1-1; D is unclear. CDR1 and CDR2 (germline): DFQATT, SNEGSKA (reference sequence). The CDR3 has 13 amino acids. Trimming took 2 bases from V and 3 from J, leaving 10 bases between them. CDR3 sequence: CSARLELDTEAFF. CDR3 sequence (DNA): TGCAGTGCTAGATTGGAGTTGGACACTGAAGCTTTCTTT.

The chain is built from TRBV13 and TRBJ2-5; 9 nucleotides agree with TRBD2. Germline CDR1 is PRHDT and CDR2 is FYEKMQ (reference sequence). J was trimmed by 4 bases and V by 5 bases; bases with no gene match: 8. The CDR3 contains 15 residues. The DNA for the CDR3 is TGTGCCAGCAGCGAGGGACTAGCAGGGGGAGAGACCCAGTACTTC. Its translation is CASSEGLAGGETQYF.

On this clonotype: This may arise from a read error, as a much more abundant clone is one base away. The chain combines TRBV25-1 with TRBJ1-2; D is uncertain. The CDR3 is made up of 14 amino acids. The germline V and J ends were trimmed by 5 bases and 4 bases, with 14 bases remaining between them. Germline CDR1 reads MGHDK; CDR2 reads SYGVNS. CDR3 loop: CASSKSGALYGYTF. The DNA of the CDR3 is TGTGCCAGCAGTAAATCAGGAGCGCTCTATGGCTACACCTTC.

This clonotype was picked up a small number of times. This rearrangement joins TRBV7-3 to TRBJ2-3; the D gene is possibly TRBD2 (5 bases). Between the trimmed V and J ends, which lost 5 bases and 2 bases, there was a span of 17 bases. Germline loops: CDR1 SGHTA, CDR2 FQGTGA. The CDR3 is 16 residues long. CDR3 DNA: TGTGCCAGCAGCCCTGGGGTATCTAGCCCCACAGATACGCAGTATTTT. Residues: CASSPGVSSPTDTQYF.

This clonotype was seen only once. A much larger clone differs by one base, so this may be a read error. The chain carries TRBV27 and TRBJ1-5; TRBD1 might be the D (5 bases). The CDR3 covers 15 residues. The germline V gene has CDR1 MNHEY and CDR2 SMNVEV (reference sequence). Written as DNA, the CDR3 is TGTGTCAGCAGTTTATCGGTCTGGGGGAATCAGCCCCAGCATTTT. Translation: CVSSLSVWGNQPQHF.

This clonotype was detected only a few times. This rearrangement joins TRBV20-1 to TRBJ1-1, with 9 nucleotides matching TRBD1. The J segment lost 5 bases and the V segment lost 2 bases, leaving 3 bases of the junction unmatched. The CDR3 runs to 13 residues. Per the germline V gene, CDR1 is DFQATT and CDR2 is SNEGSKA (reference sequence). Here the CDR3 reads CSARRDRGTEAFF. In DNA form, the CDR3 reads TGCAGTGCTAGACGTGACAGGGGGACTGAAGCTTTCTTT.

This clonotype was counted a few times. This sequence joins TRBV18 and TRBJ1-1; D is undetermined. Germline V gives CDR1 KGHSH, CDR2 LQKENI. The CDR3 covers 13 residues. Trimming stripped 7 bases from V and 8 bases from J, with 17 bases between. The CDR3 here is CASLLPGSTEAFF. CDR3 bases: TGTGCCAGCTTACTTCCCGGCTCCACGGAAGCTTTCTTT.

The CDR3 coding sequence is TGCAGTGCTAGAGATCAAGAGTACACTGAAGCTTTCTTT. The encoded protein is CSARDQEYTEAFF. The chain has TRBV20-1 and TRBJ1-1; D is unresolved. Trimming cost V 0 bases and J 3 bases, with 8 bases left between them. CDR3 length equals 13 residues. Germline CDR1 is DFQATT and CDR2 is SNEGSKA (reference sequence).

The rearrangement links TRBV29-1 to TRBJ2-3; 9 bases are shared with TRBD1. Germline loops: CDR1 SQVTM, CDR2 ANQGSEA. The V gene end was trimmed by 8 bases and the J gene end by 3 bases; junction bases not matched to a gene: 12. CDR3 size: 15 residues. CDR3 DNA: TGCAGCTATCGTGGGACAGGGTCCTCGACAGATACGCAGTATTTT. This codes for CSYRGTGSSTDTQYF.

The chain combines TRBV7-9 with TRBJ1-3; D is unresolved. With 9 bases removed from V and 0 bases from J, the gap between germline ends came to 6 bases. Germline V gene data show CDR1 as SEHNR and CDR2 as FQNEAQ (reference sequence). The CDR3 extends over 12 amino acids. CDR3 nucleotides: TGTGCCAGTTCCCCCTCTGGAAACACCATATATTTT. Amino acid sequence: CASSPSGNTIYF.

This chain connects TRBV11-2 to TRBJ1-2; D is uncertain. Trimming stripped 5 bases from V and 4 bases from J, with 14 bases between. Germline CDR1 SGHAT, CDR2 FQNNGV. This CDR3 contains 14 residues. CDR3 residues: CASSPLEVVYGYTF. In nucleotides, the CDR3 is TGTGCCAGCAGCCCTCTTGAGGTGGTCTATGGCTACACCTTC.

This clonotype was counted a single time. The chain's CDR3 is CASSPASSGKFEQFF. CDR3 coding DNA: TGTGCCAGCAGCCCTGCGAGTAGCGGGAAGTTTGAGCAGTTCTTC. This chain links TRBV7-2 with TRBJ2-1; 8 bases are a match to TRBD2. The CDR3 consists of 15 residues. CDR1 is SGHTA and CDR2 is FQGNSA in the germline V gene. J gave up 9 bases and V 5 bases, and 12 bases lay outside the gene matches.

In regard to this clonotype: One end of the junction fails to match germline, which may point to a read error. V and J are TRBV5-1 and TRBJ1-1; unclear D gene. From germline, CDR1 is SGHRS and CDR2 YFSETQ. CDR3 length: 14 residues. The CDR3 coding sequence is TGCGCCAGCAGCCTACTTGTGGGGAACACTGGAGCTTTCTTT. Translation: CASSLLVGNTGAFF.

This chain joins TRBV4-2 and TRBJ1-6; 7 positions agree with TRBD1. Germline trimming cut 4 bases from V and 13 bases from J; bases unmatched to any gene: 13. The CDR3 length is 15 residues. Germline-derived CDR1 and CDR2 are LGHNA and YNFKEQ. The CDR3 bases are TGTGCCAGCAGCCTCGGGACAGAGGGGGTTTGGCCCCTCCACTTT. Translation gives CASSLGTEGVWPLHF.

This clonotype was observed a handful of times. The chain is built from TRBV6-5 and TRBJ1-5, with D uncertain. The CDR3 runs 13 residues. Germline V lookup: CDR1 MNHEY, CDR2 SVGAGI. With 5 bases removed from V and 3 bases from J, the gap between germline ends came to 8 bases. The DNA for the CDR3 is TGTGCCAGCAGTCCGACGGTCAATCAGCCCCAGCATTTT. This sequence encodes CASSPTVNQPQHF.

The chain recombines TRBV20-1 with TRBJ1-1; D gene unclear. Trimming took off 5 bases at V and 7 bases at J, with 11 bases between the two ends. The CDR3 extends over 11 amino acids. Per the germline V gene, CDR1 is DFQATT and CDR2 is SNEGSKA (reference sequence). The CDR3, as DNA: TGCAGTGCTGGAGTTCGGGGTGAAGCTTTCTTT. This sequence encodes CSAGVRGEAFF.

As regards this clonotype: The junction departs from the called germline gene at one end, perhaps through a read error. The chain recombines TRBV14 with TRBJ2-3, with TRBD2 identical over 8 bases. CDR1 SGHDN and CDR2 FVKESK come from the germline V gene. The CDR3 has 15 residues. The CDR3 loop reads CASSQAGGGGDMQYF. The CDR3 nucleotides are TGTGCCAGCAGCCAAGCGGGGGGGGGAGGAGATATGCAGTATTTT.

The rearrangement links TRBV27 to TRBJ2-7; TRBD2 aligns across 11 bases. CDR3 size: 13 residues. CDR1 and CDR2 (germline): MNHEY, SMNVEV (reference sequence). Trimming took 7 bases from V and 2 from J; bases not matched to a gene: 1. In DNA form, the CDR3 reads TGTGCCAGCAAGACTAGCGGGGCCTACGAGCAGTACTTC. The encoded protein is CASKTSGAYEQYF.